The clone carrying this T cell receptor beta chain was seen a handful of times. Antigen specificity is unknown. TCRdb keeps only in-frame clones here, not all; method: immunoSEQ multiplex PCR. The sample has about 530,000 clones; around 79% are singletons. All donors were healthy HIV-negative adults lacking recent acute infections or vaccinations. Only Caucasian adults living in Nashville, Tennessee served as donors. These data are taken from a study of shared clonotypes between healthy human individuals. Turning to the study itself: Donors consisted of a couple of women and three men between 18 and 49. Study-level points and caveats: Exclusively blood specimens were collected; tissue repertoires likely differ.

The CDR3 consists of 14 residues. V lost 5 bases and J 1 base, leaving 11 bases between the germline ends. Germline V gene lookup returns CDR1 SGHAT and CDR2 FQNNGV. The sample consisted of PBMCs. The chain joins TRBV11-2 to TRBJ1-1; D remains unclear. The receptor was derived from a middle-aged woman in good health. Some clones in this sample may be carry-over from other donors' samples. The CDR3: CASSPDGGNTEAFF. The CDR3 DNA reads TGTGCCAGCAGCCCTGACGGAGGGAACACTGAAGCTTTCTTT.